The 10 T cell receptor beta chains below come from one sample, sequenced in a study of cytomegalovirus exposure and HLA in healthy donors listed by TCRdb under 2017. Libraries were constructed by the immunoSEQ multiplex PCR assay. The multiplex PCR relied on a mix of 60 forward primers for TCR Vbeta segments and 13 reverse primers for TCR Jbeta segments. The source is immuneACCESS, and TCRdb retained only in-frame sequences with V and J called. Part of the clones is not carried over; for the studies checked, unresolved V genes explain less than half of this, and the remainder is unexplained. Present in this sample are 120,000 to 150,000 clones, roughly 80% of which were seen just once. The ten largest clones represent roughly 4.2% of the sample. Sequences were obtained from PBMCs. Receptor source: a middle-aged man in good health and CMV-seropositive.

The rearrangement links TRBV30 to TRBJ2-7, with a weak D call TRBD2 (6 bases). With 1 base removed from V and 9 bases from J, the gap between germline ends came to 16 bases. There are 13 residues in the CDR3. The V gene's germline CDR1 is GTSNPN and CDR2 SVGIG (reference sequence). The chain's CDR3 is CAWSELTGGRQYF. CDR3 nucleotide sequence: TGTGCCTGGAGTGAGCTGACCGGGGGAAGGCAGTACTTC.

V usage is TRBV7-9 and J usage is TRBJ2-3; D gene uncertain. The CDR3 is 13 amino acids. CDR1 is SEHNR and CDR2 is FQNEAQ in the germline V gene (reference sequence). V was pared by 3 bases and J by 2 bases, with 6 bases between. CDR3 bases: TGTGCCAGCAGCTTGCGACTCACAGATACGCAGTATTTT. Encoded protein: CASSLRLTDTQYF.

The chain uses TRBV12-5 and TRBJ2-5; the D gene is possibly TRBD1 (6 bases). The CDR3 is made up of 17 amino acids. Per the germline V gene, CDR1 is LGHNT and CDR2 is FRNRAP. V lost 1 base, J lost 5 bases, and 20 bases lay in between. The chain's CDR3 is CASGLGLGTSKGETQYF. CDR3 nucleotide sequence: TGTGCTAGTGGTTTGGGGCTTGGGACAAGCAAAGGGGAGACCCAGTACTTC.

The chain links TRBV18 to TRBJ2-6; possible D gene TRBD1, 5 bases. Germline-derived CDR1 and CDR2 are KGHSH and LQKENI. The CDR3 runs 13 residues. Trimming took off 8 bases at V and 4 bases at J, with 9 bases between the two ends. The chain's CDR3 is CASTGSGANVLTF. The CDR3 DNA is TGTGCCAGCACAGGCTCCGGGGCCAACGTCCTGACTTTC.

This chain uses TRBV18 with TRBJ1-1, with unresolved D. Deletions cut 4 bases from V and 4 bases from J, with 7 bases between. CDR3 length equals 12 residues. Germline lookup yields CDR1 KGHSH and CDR2 LQKENI. Written as DNA, the CDR3 is TGTGCCAGCTCACTTGAACTCACTGAAGCTTTCTTT. It specifies CASSLELTEAFF.

The V gene is TRBV6-4, the J gene TRBJ2-2, with D hard to call. There are 11 residues in the CDR3. V was pared by 5 bases and J by 8 bases, with 6 bases between. Germline CDR1 MRHNA, CDR2 SNTAGT. CDR3 sequence reads: CASSLRGELFF. The CDR3 nucleotides are TGTGCCAGCAGTCTTCGGGGGGAGCTGTTTTTT.

V usage is TRBV30 and J usage is TRBJ1-6; D is possibly TRBD1 (5 bases). Trimming removed 1 base at V and 5 bases at J, with 6 bases between. Per the germline V gene, CDR1 is GTSNPN and CDR2 is SVGIG (reference sequence). This CDR3 region has 13 residues. CDR3 region: CAWSGQNNSPLHF. For the CDR3, the DNA is TGTGCCTGGAGTGGACAGAATAATTCACCCCTCCACTTT.

The chain uses TRBV5-1 and TRBJ2-1; D may be TRBD2 (5 bases). V was pared by 4 bases and J by 0 bases, with 17 bases between. CDR1 and CDR2 (germline): SGHRS, YFSETQ. The length of the CDR3 is 17 residues. In DNA, the CDR3 is TGCGCCAGCAGCAATGGCGGCCTAGCCTACTCCTACAATGAGCAGTTCTTC. The encoded protein is CASSNGGLAYSYNEQFF.

This clone was seen once. The J gene is TRBJ2-7, the V gene TRBV28; a weak D match, TRBD1 (6 bases). Germline CDR1 is MDHEN and CDR2 is SYDVKM. This CDR3 comprises 13 residues. V dropped 4 bases and J dropped 4 bases, with 11 bases sitting between them. The CDR3 region has the DNA TGTGCCAGCAGTTACCAACAGGGTTACGAGCAGTACTTC. Protein product: CASSYQQGYEQYF.

The V call is TRBV10-2, the J call TRBJ1-2, with no clear D. Germline V gene data show CDR1 as WSHSY and CDR2 as SAAADI. The V end was cut by 3 bases, the J end by 8 bases, with 10 bases between. This CDR3 contains 12 residues. As DNA, the CDR3 is TGCGCCAGCAGTGATGGAGGGTACGGCTACACCTTC. Encoded protein: CASSDGGYGYTF.